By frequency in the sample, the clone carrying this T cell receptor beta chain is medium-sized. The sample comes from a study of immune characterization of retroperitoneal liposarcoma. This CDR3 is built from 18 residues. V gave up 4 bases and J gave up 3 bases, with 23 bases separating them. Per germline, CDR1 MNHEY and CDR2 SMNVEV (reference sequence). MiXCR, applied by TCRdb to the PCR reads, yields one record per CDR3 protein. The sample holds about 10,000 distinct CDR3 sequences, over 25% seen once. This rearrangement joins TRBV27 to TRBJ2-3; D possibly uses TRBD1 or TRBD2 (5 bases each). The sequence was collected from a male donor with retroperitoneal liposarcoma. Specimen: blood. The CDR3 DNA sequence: TGTGCCAGCAGTTCTCAATTCCTGGGGCGCCGGGATACAGATACGCAGTATTTT. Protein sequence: CASSSQFLGRRDTDTQYF.